This TCR beta chain derives from a study of blood T cell repertoires in COVID-19. The table came from immunoSEQ multiplex PCR; TCRdb's copy has only in-frame clones and leaves some out. The sample has some 180,000 clones; 83% are singletons. The CDR3 contains 15 residues. Germline V lookup: CDR1 MNHEY, CDR2 SVGEGT. Trimming at V came to 5 bases and at J to 9 bases, leaving 8 bases not matched to a gene. Sequencing was carried out using peripheral blood. The rearrangement links TRBV6-2 or TRBV6-3 to TRBJ1-6; TRBD1 matches 9 bases. This clonotype was obtained from a woman of 80 years or more with acute or convalescent COVID-19. Written as DNA, the CDR3 is TGTGCCAGCAGTCAACAGGGGGCCATTGGTTCACCCCTCCACTTT. Translated, it gives CASSQQGAIGSPLHF.